Given below is one T cell receptor (beta chain) in context. The data stem from a study of blood T cell repertoires in COVID-19. In the study overall: Acute-phase and convalescent COVID-19 samples originated in the United States, Italy and Spain. PBMCs, B-cell-depleted T cells, or T cells were the source of the cDNA or gDNA that made up the material.

Trimming stripped 4 bases from V and 5 bases from J, with 11 bases between. This CDR3 spans 13 amino acids. The germline CDR1 and CDR2 sequences are LGHDT and YNNKEL (reference sequence). Original processing methods: Researchers report that nucleated cell counts were estimated from reference gene primer amplification. Repertoires were generated with immunoSEQ multiplex PCR, while TCRdb's copy carries only in-frame clones and drops some. V and J calls plus clone size are reproduced from that table; the DNA served to infer D and trimming. The sample carries about 64,000 clones, 75% to 85% recorded once.

The V call is TRBV3-1 (or the pseudogene TRBV3-2), the J call TRBJ1-1, with D hard to call. This TCR came from an older woman with acute or convalescent COVID-19. The specimen sequenced was peripheral blood. CDR3 loop: CASSRGGKTEAFF. The CDR3 bases are TGTGCCAGCAGCCGAGGAGGGAAAACTGAAGCTTTCTTT.